This TCR beta chain was documented in a study of vaccination and CD4 T cells after COVID-19. Treatment given: approximately 9-day PBMC culture with coronavirus spike peptide pools or control peptides (ViraFEST assay). Researchers used the Oncomine TCR Beta short-read assay to sequence DNA from cultured CD4+ T cells. TCRdb recomputed calls from the PCR reads with MiXCR, one row per CDR3 protein. The sample holds some 4,400 distinct CDR3 sequences; less than 45% are singletons and the top ten take roughly 40%. V was shortened by 5 bases and J by 4 bases, with 9 bases between the two germline ends. Germline lookup yields CDR1 SEHNR and CDR2 FQNEAQ (reference sequence). The CDR3 runs to 13 residues. As to this clonotype: Antigen specificity is unknown.

The receptor's source is a human donor who had recovered from COVID-19. This chain uses TRBV7-9 with TRBJ2-1, with D possibly being TRBD1 (5 bases). Sequences were obtained from CD4+ T cells from blood, cultured in vitro. The CDR3 here is CASSLRQYNEQFF. As DNA, the CDR3 is TGTGCCAGCAGCCTGAGACAGTACAATGAGCAGTTCTTC.